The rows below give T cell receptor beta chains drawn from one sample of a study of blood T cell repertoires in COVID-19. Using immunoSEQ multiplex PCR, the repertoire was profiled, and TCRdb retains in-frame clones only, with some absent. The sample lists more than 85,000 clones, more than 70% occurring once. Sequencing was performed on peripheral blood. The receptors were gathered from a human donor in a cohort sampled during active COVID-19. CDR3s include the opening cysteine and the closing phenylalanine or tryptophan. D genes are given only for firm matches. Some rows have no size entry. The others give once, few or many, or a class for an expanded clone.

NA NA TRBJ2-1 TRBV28 CASSPSGRGTYNEQFF TGTGCCAGCAGTCCCTCCGGCAGGGGCACCTACAATGAGCAGTTCTTC
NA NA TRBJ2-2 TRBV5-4 CASSLDRPGELFF TGTGCCAGCAGCCTTGACAGACCCGGGGAGCTGTTTTTT
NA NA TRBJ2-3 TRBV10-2 CASSELIIVTDTQYF TGCGCCAGCAGTGAACTAATAATAGTCACAGATACGCAGTATTTT
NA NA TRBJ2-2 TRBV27 CASSWSNRLRTGELFF TGTGCCAGCAGTTGGTCAAACAGATTAAGGACCGGGGAGCTGTTTTTT
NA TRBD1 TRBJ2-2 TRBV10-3 CAISERSPGQGNAGELFF TGTGCCATCAGTGAGAGGTCGCCGGGACAGGGTAACGCCGGGGAGCTGTTTTTT
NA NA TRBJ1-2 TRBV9 CASSLRGAGSNYGYTF TGTGCCAGCAGCCTTAGGGGCGCGGGATCAAACTATGGCTACACCTTC
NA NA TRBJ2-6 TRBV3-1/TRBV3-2 CASSQDPVARAGANVLTF TGTGCCAGCAGCCAAGACCCGGTGGCCAGGGCTGGGGCCAACGTCCTGACTTTC
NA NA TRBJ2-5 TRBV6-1 CASSWTDNLETQYF TGTGCCAGCTCTTGGACAGATAACTTGGAGACCCAGTACTTC
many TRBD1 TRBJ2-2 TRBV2 CAGQGENTGELFF TGTGCCGGACAGGGGGAGAACACCGGGGAGCTGTTTTTT
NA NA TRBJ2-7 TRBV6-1 CASSEAWGSGQQYF TGTGCCAGCAGTGAAGCGTGGGGTTCAGGGCAGCAGTACTTC
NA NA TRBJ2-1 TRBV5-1 CASSLEGSYNEQFF TGCGCCAGCAGCTTGGAGGGGTCCTACAATGAGCAGTTCTTC
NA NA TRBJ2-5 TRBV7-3 CASSEYTTETQYF TGTGCCAGCAGCGAGTACACTACAGAGACCCAGTACTTC
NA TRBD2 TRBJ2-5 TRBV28 CASSPTSGGAAVETQYF TGTGCCAGCAGTCCGACTAGCGGGGGGGCCGCGGTTGAGACCCAGTACTTC
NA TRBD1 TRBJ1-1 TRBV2 CASTGQGFNTEAFF TGTGCCAGCACAGGACAGGGGTTCAACACTGAAGCTTTCTTT
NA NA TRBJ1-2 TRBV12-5 CASGLVGADGYTF TGTGCTAGTGGTTTGGTGGGGGCCGACGGCTACACCTTC
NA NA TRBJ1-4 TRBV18 CASSPRYGEQEKLFF TGTGCCAGCTCACCACGATACGGGGAACAGGAAAAACTGTTTTTT
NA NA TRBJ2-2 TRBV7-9 CASSLTEGSAGELFF TGTGCCAGCAGCTTAACGGAGGGTTCAGCCGGGGAGCTGTTTTTT
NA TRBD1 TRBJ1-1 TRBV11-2 CASSDRGRATEAFF TGTGCCAGCAGCGACAGGGGGCGCGCAACTGAAGCTTTCTTT
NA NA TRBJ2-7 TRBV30 CAWTVGGSDEQYF TGTGCCTGGACGGTTGGGGGGTCGGACGAGCAGTACTTC
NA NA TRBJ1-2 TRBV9 CASSSEEGGYGYTF TGTGCCAGCAGCTCAGAAGAGGGTGGCTATGGCTACACCTTC
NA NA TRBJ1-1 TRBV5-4 CASSPGLSAEAFF TGTGCCAGCAGTCCGGGACTCTCGGCAGAAGCTTTCTTT
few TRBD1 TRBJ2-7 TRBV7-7 CASSQGTGGEQYF TGTGCCAGCAGCCAAGGGACAGGTGGCGAGCAGTACTTC
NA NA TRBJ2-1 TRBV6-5 CASSSGPSAEQFF TGTGCCAGCAGTTCCGGCCCTAGCGCCGAGCAGTTCTTC
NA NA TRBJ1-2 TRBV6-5 CASSYGEYGYTF TGTGCCAGCAGTTACGGGGAGTATGGCTACACCTTC
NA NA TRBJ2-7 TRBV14 CASSPQAAWRSEQYF TGTGCCAGCAGCCCGCAGGCAGCCTGGCGCAGCGAGCAGTACTTC
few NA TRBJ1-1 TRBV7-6 CASSQQDRLGTEAFF TGTGCCAGCAGCCAACAGGACAGATTGGGCACTGAAGCTTTCTTT
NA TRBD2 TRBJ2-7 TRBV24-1 CATSAPGRGEQYF TGTGCCACCAGTGCCCCGGGGAGGGGTGAGCAGTACTTC
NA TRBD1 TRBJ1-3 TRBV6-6 CASSPMGQGANTIYF TGTGCCAGCAGCCCGATGGGACAGGGGGCGAACACCATATATTTT
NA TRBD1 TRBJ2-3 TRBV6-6 CASSSGTGVYTDTQYF TGTGCCAGCAGTTCAGGGACAGGGGTATACACAGATACGCAGTATTTT
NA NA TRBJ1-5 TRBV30 CAWSGVTGLGNQPQHF TGTGCCTGGAGTGGGGTTACGGGACTAGGCAATCAGCCCCAGCATTTT
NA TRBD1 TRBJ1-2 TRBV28 CASSKQGYDYGYTF TGTGCCAGCAGTAAACAGGGGTACGACTATGGCTACACCTTC
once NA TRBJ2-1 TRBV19 CASREIRRGSTYNEQFF TGTGCCAGTAGGGAGATTCGGCGGGGCAGCACCTACAATGAGCAGTTCTTC
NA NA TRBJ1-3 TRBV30 CAWSVLGAHGNTIYF TGTGCCTGGAGTGTATTGGGAGCTCATGGAAACACCATATATTTT
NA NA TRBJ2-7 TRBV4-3 CASSQVTGSSYEQYF TGCGCCAGCAGCCAAGTAACAGGGTCGTCTTACGAGCAGTACTTC
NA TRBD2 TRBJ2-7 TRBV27 CASSFRLAGGYEQYF TGTGCCAGCAGTTTCAGACTAGCGGGGGGGTACGAGCAGTACTTC
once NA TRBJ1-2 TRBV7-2 CASSLPGVRGYTF TGTGCCAGCAGCCTCCCAGGGGTCCGTGGCTACACCTTC
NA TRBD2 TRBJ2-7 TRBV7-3 CASSLTSGGQNAYEQYF TGTGCCAGCAGCTTAACTAGCGGGGGGCAAAATGCCTACGAGCAGTACTTC
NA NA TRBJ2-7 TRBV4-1 CASSQRPGIYEQYF TGCGCCAGCAGCCAACGTCCGGGGATCTACGAGCAGTACTTC
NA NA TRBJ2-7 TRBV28 CASSRRGGITGYEQYF TGTGCCAGCAGCCGGAGGGGGGGCATTACCGGCTACGAGCAGTACTTC
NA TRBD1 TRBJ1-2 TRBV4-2 CASSQEAGGIYGYTF TGTGCCAGCAGCCAAGAGGCAGGGGGCATCTATGGCTACACCTTC
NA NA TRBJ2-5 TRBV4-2 CASSQDGRDGETQYF TGTGCCAGCAGCCAAGATGGCAGGGATGGAGAGACCCAGTACTTC
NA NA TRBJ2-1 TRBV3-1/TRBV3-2 CASSHTMGGPGEQFF TGTGCCAGCAGCCATACTATGGGGGGGCCTGGTGAGCAGTTCTTC
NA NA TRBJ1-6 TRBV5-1 CASSLTGNNSPLHF TGCGCCAGCAGCTTGACAGGGAATAATTCACCCCTCCACTTT
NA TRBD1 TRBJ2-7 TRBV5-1 CASSLWGTGSSYEQYF TGCGCCAGCAGCTTGTGGGGGACAGGGAGCTCCTACGAGCAGTACTTC
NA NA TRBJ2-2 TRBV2 CASRGGQIGLHGELFF TGTGCCAGCAGGGGGGGACAGATCGGGCTTCACGGGGAGCTGTTTTTT
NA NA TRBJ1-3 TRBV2 CASSGGPGNTIYF TGTGCCAGCAGTGGCGGGCCGGGAAACACCATATATTTT
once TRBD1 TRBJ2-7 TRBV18 CASSPGQGRPYEQYF TGTGCCAGCTCACCAGGACAGGGGAGGCCCTACGAGCAGTACTTC
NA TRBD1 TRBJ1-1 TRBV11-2 CASSLDRGGWTEAFF TGTGCCAGCAGCCTGGACAGGGGGGGTTGGACTGAAGCTTTCTTT
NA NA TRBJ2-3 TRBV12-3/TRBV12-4 CASSLDWTDTQYF TGTGCCAGCAGTTTGGACTGGACAGATACGCAGTATTTT
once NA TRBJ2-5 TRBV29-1 CSVTKRVSQETQYF TGCAGCGTGACTAAGCGGGTTTCCCAAGAGACCCAGTACTTC
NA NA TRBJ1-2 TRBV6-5 CASSYAIGTEGYTF TGTGCCAGCAGTTACGCCATTGGAACGGAGGGCTACACCTTC
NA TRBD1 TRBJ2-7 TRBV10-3 CAISLDRGPREQYF TGTGCCATCAGCCTAGACAGGGGGCCCCGCGAGCAGTACTTC
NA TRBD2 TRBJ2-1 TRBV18 CASSPGVRGGNEQFF TGTGCCAGCTCACCAGGCGTGCGGGGGGGCAATGAGCAGTTCTTC
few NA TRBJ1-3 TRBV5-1 CASSADIGNTIYF TGCGCCAGCAGCGCGGACATCGGAAACACCATATATTTT
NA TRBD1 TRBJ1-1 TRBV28 CASKGEVGQGNTEAFF TGTGCCAGCAAGGGGGAGGTGGGACAGGGGAACACTGAAGCTTTCTTT
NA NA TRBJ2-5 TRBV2 CASSERRSPRETQYF TGTGCCAGCAGTGAACGTAGATCACCCCGGGAGACCCAGTACTTC
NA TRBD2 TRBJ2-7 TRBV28 CASIQRGIGGREQYF TGTGCCAGCATCCAGCGAGGGATTGGCGGGAGGGAGCAGTACTTC
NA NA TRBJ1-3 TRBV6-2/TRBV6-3 CASSTYTVGLGNTIYF TGTGCCAGCAGTACGTACACCGTTGGCCTTGGAAACACCATATATTTT
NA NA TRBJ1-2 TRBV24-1 CATSDLTPGGYTF TGTGCCACCAGTGATTTGACTCCGGGAGGCTACACCTTC